The source of this T cell receptor beta chain is a study of metastatic and nonmetastatic thyroid tumors. Study at large: The authors compared repertoires across blood and tumor or nodule tissue from malignant and benign thyroid patients. Study results and limitations: TCR beta diversity was reportedly significantly higher in malignant thyroid tumors than benign nodules, in blood and tumor.

The CDR3 loop spans 15 amino acids. In germline, CDR1 is LNHNV, CDR2 YYDKDF (reference sequence). V shed 4 bases and J 9 bases; nucleotides not matched to a gene: 11. As processed by the authors: In papillary thyroid cancer, a distant-metastasis classifier was built using CDR3 differences across clinicopathological groups. TCRdb re-processed the PCR reads through MiXCR. TCRdb, rather than the study authors, made the V and J calls. This table holds about 30,000 clones, approximately 11% found once. All patients reached thyroid surgery having received no treatment beforehand. This clone was counted many times. Antigen unknown.

The sequence was obtained from a female donor with papillary thyroid cancer or a benign thyroid nodule (not recorded which). Some clones in this sample may be carry-over from other donors' samples. Sample: blood. V gene TRBV15 combines with J gene TRBJ1-5, with 8 bases fitting TRBD1. The CDR3 spells CATSKGQGPKWPQHF. The CDR3 nucleotides read TGTGCCACCAGCAAAGGACAGGGCCCTAAATGGCCCCAGCATTTT.